This entry features one T cell receptor (beta chain) sequence. As yet, its antigen is unknown. Isolated RNA was reverse transcribed in full, so expressed TCRB transcripts were sequenced. There were about 3.6 million reads on average in the naive, central memory and regulatory T cell samples. Assay used: immunoSEQ multiplex PCR; TCRdb lists only in-frame clones, some missing. Of roughly 150,000 clones in the sample, around 10% were seen once. One heparinised draw of blood, averaging approximately 110 mL, came from each donor. Sorting gave populations that all exceeded 98% purity. This record belongs to a study of beta chain features in type 1 diabetes. The germline V gene has CDR1 SQVTM and CDR2 ANQGSEA. V was pared by 8 bases and J by 3 bases, with 7 bases of the junction left unmatched. The CDR3 runs 12 residues. Study-level results: Patients with Type 1 diabetes showed moderately but significantly shorter TCRB CDR3s in all four CD4+ subsets.

Sequencing used central memory CD4+ T cells from blood. The TCR was taken from a man younger than 30 in good health. This chain connects TRBV29-1 to TRBJ2-7, with 7 nucleotides matching TRBD1. The CDR3 loop reads CSTRQGIYEQYF. The CDR3 coding sequence is TGCAGCACGAGACAGGGTATCTACGAGCAGTACTTC.